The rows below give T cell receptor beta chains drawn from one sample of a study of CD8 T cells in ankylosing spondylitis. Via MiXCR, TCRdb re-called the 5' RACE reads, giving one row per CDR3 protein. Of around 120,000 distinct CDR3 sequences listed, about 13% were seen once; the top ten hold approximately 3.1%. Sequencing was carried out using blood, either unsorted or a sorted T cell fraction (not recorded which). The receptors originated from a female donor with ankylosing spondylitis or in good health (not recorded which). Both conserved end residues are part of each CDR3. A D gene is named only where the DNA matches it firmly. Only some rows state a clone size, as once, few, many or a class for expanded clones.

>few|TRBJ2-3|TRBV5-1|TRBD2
TGCGCCAGCAGCCCCGGGGGGTCAACCACAGATACGCAGTATTTT
CASSPGGSTTDTQYF
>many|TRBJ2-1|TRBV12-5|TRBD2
TGTGCTAGTGGTTGGGGTGGGACTAGCGGGAGTGATGAGCAGTTCTTC
CASGWGGTSGSDEQFF
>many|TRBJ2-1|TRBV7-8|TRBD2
TGTGCCAGCAGCTTAACTAGCGGGGGCTACAATGAGCAGTTCTTC
CASSLTSGGYNEQFF
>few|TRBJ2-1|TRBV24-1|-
TGTGCCACCAGTGATCCCCGCGGGACTTCTAACAATGAGCAGTTCTTC
CATSDPRGTSNNEQFF
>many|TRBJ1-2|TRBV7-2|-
TGTGCCAGCAGCTTACTCCGGCAGAGGAATCATGGCTACACCTTC
CASSLLRQRNHGYTF
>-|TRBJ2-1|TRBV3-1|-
TGTGCCAGCAGCCAAGATCCTACGAATGAGCAGTTCTTC
CASSQDPTNEQFF
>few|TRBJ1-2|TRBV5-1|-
TGCGCCAGCAGCTCGGGAGTCTATGGCTACACCTTC
CASSSGVYGYTF
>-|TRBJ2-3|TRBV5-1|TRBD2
TGCACCAGCAGCGGAAGGACGGGAGGAACAGATACGCAGTATTTT
CTSSGRTGGTDTQYF
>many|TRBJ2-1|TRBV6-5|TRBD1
TGTGCCAGCAGTTGGTCCCTGGGGACAGGAACCTACAATGAGCAGTTCTTC
CASSWSLGTGTYNEQFF
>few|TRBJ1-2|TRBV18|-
TGTGCCAGCTCACCATTCGCTCAGGCCTCTGCGTCCCGCTACACCTTC
CASSPFAQASASRYTF
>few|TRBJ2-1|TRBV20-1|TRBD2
TGCAGTGCTAGAGATCCTAGCGGGGGGATTGTTCACAATGAGCAGTTCTTC
CSARDPSGGIVHNEQFF
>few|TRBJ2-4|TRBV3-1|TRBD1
TGTGCCAGCAGCCAAGATCGGTCAGGGGGTATGACCAAAAACATTCAGTACTTC
CASSQDRSGGMTKNIQYF
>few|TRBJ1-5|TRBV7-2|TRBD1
TGTGCCAGCAGTACAGGGGAGGGCAATCAGCCCCAGCATTTT
CASSTGEGNQPQHF
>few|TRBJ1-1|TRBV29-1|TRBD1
TGCAGCGTTGAGACAGGGAGAACCGTATCCACTGAAGCTTTCTTT
CSVETGRTVSTEAFF
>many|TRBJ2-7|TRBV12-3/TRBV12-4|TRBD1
TGTGCCACCATGTCCAGGGGTGGGACAGGGAAGTACTTC
CATMSRGGTGKYF
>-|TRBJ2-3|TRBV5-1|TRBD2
TGCGCCAGCAGCTTGGTGACTAGCGGGGGGTTAGATACGCAGTATTTT
CASSLVTSGGLDTQYF
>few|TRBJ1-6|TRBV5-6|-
TGTGCCAGCACCCTTCGGGGGTTTAATTCACCCCTCCACTTT
CASTLRGFNSPLHF
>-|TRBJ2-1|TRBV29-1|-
TGCAGCGCTGGAAGGCTTCGGGGACCCTTGGGAAATGAGCAGTTCTTC
CSAGRLRGPLGNEQFF
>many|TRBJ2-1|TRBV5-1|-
TGCGCCAGCAGCTTGGATGGACTAAATTACAATGAGCAGTTCTTC
CASSLDGLNYNEQFF
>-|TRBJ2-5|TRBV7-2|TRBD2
TGTGCCAGCAGCTTATCCAGCGGGGGGGAGACCCAGTACTTC
CASSLSSGGETQYF
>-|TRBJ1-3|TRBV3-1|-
TGTGCCAGCAGCCAAGTAAGGACAAATGGAAACACCATATATTTT
CASSQVRTNGNTIYF